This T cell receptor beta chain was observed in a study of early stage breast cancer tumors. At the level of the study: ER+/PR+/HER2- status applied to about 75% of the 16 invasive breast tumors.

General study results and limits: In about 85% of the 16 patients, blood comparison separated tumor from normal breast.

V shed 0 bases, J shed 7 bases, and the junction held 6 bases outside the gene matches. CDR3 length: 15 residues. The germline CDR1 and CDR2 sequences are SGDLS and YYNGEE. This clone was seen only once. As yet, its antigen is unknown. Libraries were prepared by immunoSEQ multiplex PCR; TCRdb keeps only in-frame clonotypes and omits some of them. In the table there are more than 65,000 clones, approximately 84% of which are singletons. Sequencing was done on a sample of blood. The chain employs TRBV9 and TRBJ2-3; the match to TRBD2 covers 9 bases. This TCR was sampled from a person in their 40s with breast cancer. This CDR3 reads CASSVEDSGSYTQYF. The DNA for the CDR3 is TGTGCCAGCAGCGTAGAGGATAGCGGGAGTTATACGCAGTATTTT. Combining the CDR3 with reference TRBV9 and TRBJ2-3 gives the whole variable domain DSGVTQTPKHLITATGQRVTLRCSPRSGDLSVYWYQQSLDQGLQFLIQYYNGEERAKGNILERFSAQQFPDLHSELNLSSLELGDSALYFCASSVEDSGSYTQYFGPGTRLTVL.